This TCR beta chain was found in a study of T cell changes during pregnancy in multiple sclerosis (dated 2019 in TCRdb). As for the study more broadly: The study looked at changes in the T cell repertoire across pregnancy in women with multiple sclerosis.

The library was generated by the immunoSEQ multiplex PCR assay. Imported from immuneACCESS, the table was reduced by TCRdb to in-frame sequences with V and J called. These copies leave out some clones; in studies compared against another copy, an unresolved V gene accounts for under half, and the cause of the remainder is not known. This sample gives over 50,000 clones in total; over 75% of them show up just once. 1.5% to 2% of the sample belongs to the ten largest clones. About this clone itself: The antigen this receptor binds is unknown. No base quality information exists; no much larger clone differs at one position.

The germline V gene provides CDR1 SGHAT and CDR2 FQNNGV. V sheds 1 base and J sheds 4 bases, leaving 8 bases between their ends. The CDR3 sequence holds 13 residues, the cysteine and phenylalanine included. Kept here is only the CDR3 DNA, which spans 39 bases and is read in frame from base 1. The clonotype comes from a female donor with multiple sclerosis, enrolled in a pregnancy study. The source was peripheral blood, collected in the first trimester of pregnancy. The chain joins TRBV11-2 to TRBJ2-7; there is no confident call for the D gene. The CDR3 region: CASSLGYYYEQYF. The bases are TGTGCCAGCAGCTTAGGGTACTATTACGAGCAGTACTTC.